The TCR beta chain under discussion was sequenced for a study of T-cell memory formation after mild COVID-19. Findings of the study overall: The main location of contracting CD4+ clones was CM and EM, and that of contracting CD8+ clones was EMRA. Pre-infection memory carried some responding clones, suggesting that cross-reactive memory joined.

About this clonotype: Its antigen remains unidentified.

The germline CDR1 and CDR2 sequences are MGHRA and YSYEKL. This CDR3 spans 15 amino acids. Trimming shortened V by 1 base and J by 3 bases, and 12 bases separated the two germline ends. With constant-segment primers, 5'RACE yielded cDNA libraries of TCR alpha and TCR beta that carried sample barcodes and UMIs. TCRdb reprocessed the 5' RACE reads via MiXCR and lists one record per CDR3 protein. Of roughly 140,000 distinct CDR3 sequences listed, more than 13% were seen once; the top ten hold around 28%. The rearrangement uses TRBV4-1 and TRBJ1-1; D may be TRBD1 (5 bases). Material for sequencing was PBMCs or a T cell subset sorted from them (not recorded which). This receptor was taken from an adult woman who had mild COVID-19 (a few samples of this study predate the infection). Cell type and time point are not known. The DNA for the CDR3 is TGCGCCAGCAGCCAAGGGGGGGAGATTCACACTGAAGCTTTCTTT. Translated: CASSQGGEIHTEAFF.